This is a list of T cell receptor beta chains from one sample in a study of blood T cell repertoires in COVID-19. Sequenced by immunoSEQ multiplex PCR; TCRdb stores in-frame clones only, minus some. The table has 50,000 to 60,000 clones, 80% to 85% seen once. Sequencing was carried out using peripheral blood. The receptors come from a human donor in a cohort sampled during active or convalescent COVID-19. CDR3s include the opening cysteine and the closing phenylalanine or tryptophan. D genes are given only for firm matches. Only part of the rows carry a size: once, few, many, or a class if the clone is expanded.

>TRBD1|TRBJ1-1|.|TRBV27
CASRPIRQGFSEAFF
TGTGCCAGCAGGCCTATACGACAGGGTTTCTCTGAAGCTTTCTTT
>TRBD1|TRBJ1-2|.|TRBV3-1/TRBV3-2
CASSQKDRGRPNYGYTF
TGTGCCAGCAGCCAAAAGGACAGGGGAAGGCCTAACTATGGCTACACCTTC
>.|TRBJ1-1|.|TRBV11-2
CASRYTPGAEAFF
TGTGCCAGCAGGTATACCCCCGGGGCTGAAGCTTTCTTT
>TRBD1|TRBJ1-3|.|TRBV6-5
CASRLTGLTGNTIYF
TGTGCCAGCAGACTGACAGGGCTCACTGGAAACACCATATATTTT
>TRBD1|TRBJ1-4|.|TRBV7-8
CASSFNRGSVEKLFF
TGTGCCAGCAGCTTTAACAGGGGATCGGTTGAAAAACTGTTTTTT
>TRBD1|TRBJ1-2|.|TRBV6-6
CTSSPDRVYGYTF
TGTACCAGCAGCCCGGACAGGGTATATGGCTACACCTTC
>.|TRBJ1-3|.|TRBV27
CASSPRHVSGNTIYF
TGTGCCAGCAGTCCCAGACACGTCTCTGGAAACACCATATATTTT
>.|TRBJ2-1|.|TRBV6-2/TRBV6-3
CASSWSSRNEQFF
TGTGCCAGCAGTTGGAGTTCGAGAAATGAGCAGTTCTTC
>.|TRBJ2-6|.|TRBV2
CASKDPGTGANVLTF
TGTGCCAGCAAGGATCCGGGAACTGGGGCCAACGTCCTGACTTTC
>.|TRBJ1-1|.|TRBV10-3
CASAPGQRRATEAFF
TGTGCCTCGGCGCCGGGACAAAGACGGGCCACTGAAGCTTTCTTT
>.|TRBJ1-5|.|TRBV7-2
CASSLVPGDGQPQHF
TGTGCCAGCAGCTTAGTGCCGGGAGATGGTCAGCCCCAGCATTTT
>TRBD1|TRBJ2-3|.|TRBV6-4
CASSPGTGGRGQYF
TGTGCCAGCAGTCCCGGGACAGGGGGCCGGGGGCAGTATTTT
>.|TRBJ1-2|.|TRBV6-2/TRBV6-3
CASSNSGLYGYTF
TGTGCCAGCAGCAATTCAGGGCTCTATGGCTACACCTTC
>TRBD1|TRBJ1-1|.|TRBV6-5
CASRRQGTGTEAFF
TGTGCCAGCAGAAGACAGGGGACCGGTACTGAAGCTTTCTTT
>.|TRBJ1-6|.|TRBV2
CASKRGREGNSPLHF
TGTGCCAGCAAGAGGGGTAGGGAGGGTAATTCACCCCTCCACTTT
>.|TRBJ2-7|once|TRBV7-9
CASSRSYGVNAEQYF
TGTGCCAGCAGCCGGTCCTACGGGGTCAACGCCGAGCAGTACTTC
>.|TRBJ1-3|.|TRBV6-2/TRBV6-3
CASSYGGLENTIYF
TGTGCCAGCAGTTACGGGGGACTGGAAAACACCATATATTTT
>.|TRBJ1-2|.|TRBV5-8
CASRSPNYGYTF
TGTGCCAGCAGGAGTCCCAACTATGGCTACACCTTC
>.|TRBJ1-1|.|TRBV10-3
CAISDEDNTEAFF
TGTGCCATCAGTGACGAGGATAACACTGAAGCTTTCTTT
>.|TRBJ2-3|.|TRBV10-3
CAIHGGGGSTDTQYF
TGTGCCATCCATGGGGGGGGCGGTAGCACAGATACGCAGTATTTT
>.|TRBJ2-5|.|TRBV9
CASSVAPHYNQETQYF
TGTGCCAGCAGCGTAGCTCCACACTATAACCAAGAGACCCAGTACTTC
>.|TRBJ2-3|.|TRBV6-6
CASRASTDTQYF
TGTGCCAGCAGGGCTAGCACAGATACGCAGTATTTT
>.|TRBJ2-3|.|TRBV5-4
CASSAGGPSTDTQYF
TGTGCCAGCAGCGCCGGGGGACCTAGCACAGATACGCAGTATTTT
>TRBD1|TRBJ2-7|few|TRBV29-1
CSVTDRGQNEQYF
TGCAGCGTCACGGACAGGGGGCAGAACGAGCAGTACTTC